This T cell receptor (beta chain) was retrieved from a study of shared clonotypes between healthy human individuals. The repertoire was sequenced with immunoSEQ multiplex PCR; TCRdb's copy has only in-frame clones and lacks some. The sample includes some 2,000,000 clones, roughly 94% seen only once; the top ten take 0.1% to 0.15%. V dropped 3 bases and J dropped 7; count of bases not matched to a gene: 6. The CDR3 is made up of 16 amino acids. Germline CDR1 reads SGHRS; CDR2 reads YFSETQ. The J gene is TRBJ2-1, the V gene TRBV5-1, with TRBD2 matching over 14 bases. This sequence was found in a young man in good health. The sequencing input was naive CD4+ T cells sorted from blood. The subset: CD45RA+ positively selected. The CDR3 DNA follows: TGCGCCAGCAGCTCCGGGACTAGCGGGGGAATAAATGAGCAGTTCTTC. Translating it yields CASSSGTSGGINEQFF.